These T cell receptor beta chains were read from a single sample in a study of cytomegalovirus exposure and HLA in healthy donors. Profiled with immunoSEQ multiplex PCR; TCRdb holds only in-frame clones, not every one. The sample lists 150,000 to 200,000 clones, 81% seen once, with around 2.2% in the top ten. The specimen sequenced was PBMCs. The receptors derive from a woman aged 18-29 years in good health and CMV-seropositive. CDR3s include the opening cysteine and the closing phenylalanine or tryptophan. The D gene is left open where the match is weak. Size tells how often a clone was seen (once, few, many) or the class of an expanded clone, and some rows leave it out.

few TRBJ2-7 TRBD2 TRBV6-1 CASDATSGGIYEQYF TGTGCCAGCGACGCGACTAGCGGGGGAATCTACGAGCAGTACTTC
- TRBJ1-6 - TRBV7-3 CASSLLGLNSPLHF TGTGCCAGCAGCTTATTGGGACTGAACTCACCCCTCCACTTT
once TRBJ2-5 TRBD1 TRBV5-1 CASSPGTGRGETQYF TGCGCCAGCAGCCCGGGGACAGGGCGTGGTGAGACCCAGTACTTC
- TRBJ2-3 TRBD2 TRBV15 CATSRTSGGGPDTQYF TGTGCCACCAGCAGAACTAGCGGGGGGGGCCCAGATACGCAGTATTTT
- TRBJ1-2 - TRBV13 CASSFTERGYTF TGTGCCAGCAGCTTTACGGAGCGTGGCTACACCTTC
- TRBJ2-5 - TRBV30 CAWSVRGSETQYF TGTGCCTGGAGTGTACGGGGGAGCGAGACCCAGTACTTC
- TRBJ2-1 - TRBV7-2 CASSPPRSRRGYEQFF TGTGCCAGCAGCCCCCCTAGGAGTCGCCGGGGGTATGAGCAGTTCTTC
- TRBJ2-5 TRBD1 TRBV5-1 CASSPRGQGVSETQYF TGCGCCAGCAGCCCCAGAGGGCAGGGGGTTTCAGAGACCCAGTACTTC
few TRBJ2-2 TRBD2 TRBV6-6 CASSIRTSRGTGELFF TGTGCCAGCAGTATCCGGACTAGCAGGGGCACCGGGGAGCTGTTTTTT
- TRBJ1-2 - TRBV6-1 CASSVEGYGYTF TGTGCCAGCAGTGTAGAGGGCTATGGCTACACCTTC
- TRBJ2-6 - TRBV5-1 CASSLQPGANVLTF TGCGCCAGCAGCTTACAGCCTGGGGCCAACGTCCTGACTTTC
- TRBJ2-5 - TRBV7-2 CASSLEPPFTLTVQETQYF TGTGCCAGCAGCTTAGAACCCCCTTTTACCCTGACAGTCCAAGAGACCCAGTACTTC
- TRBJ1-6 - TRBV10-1 CASSGRPSYRSSYNSPLHF TGCGCCAGCAGTGGGCGGCCATCATATAGGAGCTCCTATAATTCACCCCTCCACTTT
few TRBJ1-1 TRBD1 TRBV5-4 CASSSYRGLNTEAFF TGTGCCAGCAGCTCCTACAGGGGATTGAACACTGAAGCTTTCTTT
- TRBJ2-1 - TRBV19 CASRDQGGPNNEQFF TGTGCCAGTAGGGACCAGGGGGGCCCCAACAATGAGCAGTTCTTC
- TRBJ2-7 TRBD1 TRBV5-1 CASSPGDRDYEQYF TGCGCCAGCAGCCCGGGGGACAGGGATTACGAGCAGTACTTC
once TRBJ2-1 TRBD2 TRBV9 CASSVGLAGAITGEQFF TGTGCCAGCAGCGTAGGGCTAGCGGGGGCCATTACAGGGGAGCAGTTCTTC
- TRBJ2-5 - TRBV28 CASSIGQPGETQYF TGTGCCAGCAGTATCGGACAACCTGGAGAGACCCAGTACTTC
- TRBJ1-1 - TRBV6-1 CASSGGTSPGDAAEAFF TGTGCCAGCAGTGGAGGAACATCCCCGGGGGACGCCGCTGAAGCTTTCTTT
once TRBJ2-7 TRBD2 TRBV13 CASRPGLARYEQYF TGTGCCAGCAGACCCGGACTAGCGCGCTACGAGCAGTACTTC
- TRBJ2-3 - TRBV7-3 CASTDTKGSGAHTQYF TGTGCCAGCACCGACACAAAGGGGTCAGGGGCACATACGCAGTATTTT
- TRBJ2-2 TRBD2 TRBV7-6 CASSPSLTSRGGELFF TGTGCCAGCAGCCCATCACTGACTAGCCGGGGCGGGGAGCTGTTTTTT
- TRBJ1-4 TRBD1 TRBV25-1 CASGQMIQGSNEKLFF TGTGCCAGCGGTCAAATGATACAGGGGTCTAATGAAAAACTGTTTTTT
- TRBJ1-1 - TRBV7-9 CASSPQGYTEAFF TGTGCCAGCAGCCCACAGGGTTACACTGAAGCTTTCTTT
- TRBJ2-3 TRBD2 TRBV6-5 CASREAGGTDTQYF TGTGCCAGCAGAGAAGCGGGGGGCACAGATACGCAGTATTTT
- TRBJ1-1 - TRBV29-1 CSPIRRNRVEAFF TGCAGCCCCATACGGAGGAACAGGGTTGAAGCTTTCTTT
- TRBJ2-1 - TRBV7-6 CASSSNRYNEQFF TGTGCCAGCAGCTCTAACAGGTACAATGAGCAGTTCTTC
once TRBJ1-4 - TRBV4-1 CASQDSNNEKLFF TGCGCCAGTCAGGACAGCAACAATGAAAAACTGTTTTTT
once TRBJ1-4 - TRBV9 CASSVEQGGEKLFF TGTGCCAGCAGCGTAGAACAGGGAGGGGAAAAACTGTTTTTT
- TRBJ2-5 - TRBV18 CASSPGQGAETQYF TGTGCCAGCTCACCTGGGCAGGGTGCGGAGACCCAGTACTTC
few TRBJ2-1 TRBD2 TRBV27 CASSLGPSGRYNEQFF TGTGCCAGCAGTTTAGGGCCTAGCGGACGGTACAATGAGCAGTTCTTC
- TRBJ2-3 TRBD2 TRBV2 CASSVSSGSTDTQYF TGTGCCAGCAGTGTGTCTAGCGGAAGCACAGATACGCAGTATTTT
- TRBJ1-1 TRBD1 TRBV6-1 CASRQGLFSEAFF TGTGCCAGCAGACAGGGGTTGTTCTCTGAAGCTTTCTTT
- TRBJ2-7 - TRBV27 CASRGTRAYEQYF TGTGCCAGCAGGGGGACAAGAGCCTACGAGCAGTACTTC
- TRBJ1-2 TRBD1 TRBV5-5 CASSLIGTGAYYGYTF TGTGCCAGCAGCCTCATAGGGACAGGGGCTTATTATGGCTACACCTTC
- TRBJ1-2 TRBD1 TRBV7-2 CASSLTDRNNYGYTF TGTGCCAGCAGCTTAACGGACAGGAATAACTATGGCTACACCTTC
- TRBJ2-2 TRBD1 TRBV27 CASSRDREAGELFF TGTGCCAGCAGTCGGGACAGGGAGGCCGGGGAGCTGTTTTTT
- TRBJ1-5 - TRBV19 CASSMGLPYSNQPQHF TGTGCCAGTAGTATGGGCCTACCTTATAGCAATCAGCCCCAGCATTTT
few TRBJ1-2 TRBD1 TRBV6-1 CASSPPSGGHGYTF TGTGCCAGCAGTCCCCCTTCAGGGGGACATGGCTACACCTTC
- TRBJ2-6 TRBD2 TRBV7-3 CASSPLGGGSSGANVLTF TGTGCCAGCAGCCCCCTCGGCGGGGGGTCTTCTGGGGCCAACGTCCTGACTTTC